This passage covers 5 T cell receptor beta chains from one sample sequenced in a study of T-cell reconstitution after alpha-beta-depleted transplantation in children. Preparing the TCRbeta library involved the use of unique molecular identifiers. One entry per CDR3 protein results from TCRdb running MiXCR on the PCR reads. The table includes about 600,000 distinct CDR3 sequences, more than 20% detected once. Sequenced here: PBMCs, mostly from graft donor cells, sampled 360 days after TCRalphabeta/CD19-depleted stem cell transplant. These receptors were taken from a boy less than two years old who had a stem cell transplant for acute myeloid leukemia, so the T cells may come from the graft donor.

CDR3 sequence (DNA): TGCGCCAGCACCCTTTATGGGGGGACGAACACCGGGGAGCTGTTTTTT. It translates to CASTLYGGTNTGELFF. The chain uses TRBV5-1 and TRBJ2-2; a weak D match, TRBD2 (6 bases). The CDR3 extends over 16 amino acids. Trimming took off 6 bases at V and 0 bases at J, with 15 bases between the two ends. Germline CDR1 is SGHRS and CDR2 is YFSETQ. Full variable domain (outside the CDR3, taken from reference TRBV5-1 and TRBJ2-2): KAGVTQTPRYLIKTRGQQVTLSCSPISGHRSVSWYQQTPGQGLQFLFEYFSETQRNKGNFPGRFSGRQFSNSRSEMNVSTLELGDSALYLCASTLYGGTNTGELFFGEGSRLTVL.

This clonotype was seen at least ten times. J is TRBJ2-6 and V is TRBV28; tentatively, D is TRBD2 (7 bases). Trimming removed 4 bases from V and 0 bases from J, with 10 bases in between. Germline CDR1 is MDHEN and CDR2 is SYDVKM. The CDR3 spans 16 residues. The CDR3 spells CASSWGGLSGANVLTF. The CDR3 DNA reads TGTGCCAGCAGTTGGGGGGGCCTCTCTGGGGCCAACGTCCTGACTTTC.

This clonotype showed up just a few times. This chain uses TRBV20-1 with TRBJ2-1, with 13 bases that match TRBD2. Losses at the gene ends were 5 bases for V and 6 bases for J; bases not matched to a gene: 10. The CDR3 has 16 residues. Looked up from germline, CDR1 is DFQATT and CDR2 is SNEGSKA (reference sequence). DNA of the CDR3: TGCAGTGCTGTCTTGACTAGCGGGGGGACCGGCAATGAGCAGTTCTTC. It yields the protein CSAVLTSGGTGNEQFF.

In its sample, this clonotype was seen a few times. This rearrangement joins TRBV20-1 to TRBJ2-1; TRBD1 matches at 7 bases. In germline, CDR1 is DFQATT, CDR2 SNEGSKA (reference sequence). J was trimmed by 4 bases and V by 6 bases; bases with no gene match: 9. The CDR3 is 14 amino acids. CDR3 sequence (DNA): TGCAGTGCCTCCGACAGGGCTAATTACAATGAGCAGTTCTTC. The encoded protein is CSASDRANYNEQFF.

V gene TRBV28 combines with J gene TRBJ1-1; D is ambiguous. The V and J ends lost 4 bases and 5 bases respectively, with 8 bases between them. CDR3 length equals 12 residues. Germline V gene lookup returns CDR1 MDHEN and CDR2 SYDVKM. CDR3 DNA sequence: TGTGCCAGCAGTTATCAAGCAACTGAAGCTTTCTTT. The encoded protein is CASSYQATEAFF.